The entry that follows covers one TCR beta chain sequence. CDR3 size: 15 residues. With 5 bases removed from V and 9 bases from J, the gap between germline ends came to 20 bases. The germline V gene has CDR1 LNHDA and CDR2 SQIVND (reference sequence). The data were taken from a study of chemoradiotherapy in HPV16-positive cancers. Here immunoSEQ multiplex PCR was the method, and the copy in TCRdb shows in-frame clones only, minus some. The table has approximately 27,000 clones, approximately 88% seen once. The origin of this receptor is a human donor with HPV-associated anogenital cancer. Material: blood, obtained from a patient who underwent chemoradiotherapy. The chain is built from TRBV19 and TRBJ2-1; D might be TRBD1 (5 bases). The chain's CDR3 is CASSSQGNPRPEQFF. The DNA of the CDR3 is TGTGCCAGTAGTTCCCAGGGAAACCCCCGTCCTGAGCAGTTCTTC.